This T cell receptor (beta chain) came from a study of breast tumors, draining lymph nodes, adjacent tissues. General study points: That most tumor T cells come from lymph nodes remained unproven.

This clonotype was counted many times. The target antigen is unknown. TCRdb itself ran the multiplex PCR reads through MiXCR, one entry per CDR3 protein. This table has about 180,000 distinct CDR3 sequences, around a third appearing once. Samples came from axillary lymph nodes draining the breast cancer. The ends were cut back, 3 bases at V and 1 base at J, with 11 bases in the middle. The germline gives CDR1 DFQATT, CDR2 SNEGSKA (reference sequence). The CDR3 extends over 14 amino acids. The clonotype was recovered from a female donor with breast cancer. Some clones in this sample may be carry-over from other donors' samples. The chain joins TRBV20-1 to TRBJ2-3, with D possibly matching TRBD2 (6 bases). Source material: axillary lymph node tissue. The CDR3 sequence is CSARGGMRTDTQYF. As DNA, the CDR3 is TGCAGTGCTAGGGGCGGGATGCGCACAGATACGCAGTATTTT.